The 3 T cell receptor beta chains listed next were all sequenced from one sample in a study of blood T cell repertoires in COVID-19. TCRdb's copy holds only in-frame clones and misses some; the assay was immunoSEQ multiplex PCR. The data show more than 300,000 clones, 90% seen once. Specimen: peripheral blood. The receptors stem from a woman aged 35 to 49 with COVID-19, enrolled during active disease.

V and J are TRBV10-3 and TRBJ2-1, with TRBD2 identical over 8 bases. V gave up 6 bases and J gave up 8 bases; unmatched junction bases: 18. Per the germline V gene, CDR1 is ENHRY and CDR2 is SYGVKD. The CDR3 contains 17 residues. The CDR3 DNA reads as TGTGCCATCAGCAACCTAGGGGGTAGCGGGGTTTCGGATGAGCAGTTCTTC. As protein: CAISNLGGSGVSDEQFF.

This rearrangement joins TRBV9 to TRBJ2-1, with 11 bases identical to TRBD2. This CDR3 spans 14 amino acids. Trimming at V came to 1 base and at J to 8 bases, leaving 2 bases not matched to a gene. The germline gives CDR1 SGDLS, CDR2 YYNGEE. The CDR3 bases are TGTGCCAGCAGCGTAACTAGCGGGAGAGATGAGCAGTTCTTC. This sequence encodes CASSVTSGRDEQFF.

This chain connects TRBV28 to TRBJ2-2, with 7 bases that match TRBD2. The CDR3 is made up of 17 amino acids. Germline CDR1 is MDHEN and CDR2 is SYDVKM. V lost 0 bases and J lost 3; bases outside the gene matches: 7. CDR3 region: CASSLWLGLVDTGELFF. In nucleotides, the CDR3 is TGTGCCAGCAGTTTATGGCTAGGACTAGTGGACACCGGGGAGCTGTTTTTT.